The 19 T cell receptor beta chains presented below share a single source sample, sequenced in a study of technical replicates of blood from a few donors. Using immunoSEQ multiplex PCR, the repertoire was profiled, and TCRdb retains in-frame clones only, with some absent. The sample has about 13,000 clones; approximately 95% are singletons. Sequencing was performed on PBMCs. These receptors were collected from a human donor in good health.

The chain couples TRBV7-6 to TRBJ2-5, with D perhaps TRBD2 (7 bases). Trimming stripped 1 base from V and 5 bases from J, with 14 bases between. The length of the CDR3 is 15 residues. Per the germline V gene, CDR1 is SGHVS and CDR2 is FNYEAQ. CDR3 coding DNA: TGTGCCAGCAGCTTAGAGGGGGGGCGCGATGAGACCCAGTACTTC. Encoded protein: CASSLEGGRDETQYF.

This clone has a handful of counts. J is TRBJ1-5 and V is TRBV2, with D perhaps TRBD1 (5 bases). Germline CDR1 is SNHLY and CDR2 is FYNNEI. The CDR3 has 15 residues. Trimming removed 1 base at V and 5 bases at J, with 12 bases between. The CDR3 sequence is CASSEEWGGDQPQHF. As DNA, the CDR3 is TGTGCCAGCAGTGAAGAGTGGGGGGGAGATCAGCCCCAGCATTTT. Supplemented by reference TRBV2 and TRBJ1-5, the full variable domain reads EPEVTQTPSHQVTQMGQEVILRCVPISNHLYFYWYRQILGQKVEFLVSFYNNEISEKSEIFDDQFSVERPDGSNFTLKIRSTKLEDSAMYFCASSEEWGGDQPQHFGDGTRLSIL.

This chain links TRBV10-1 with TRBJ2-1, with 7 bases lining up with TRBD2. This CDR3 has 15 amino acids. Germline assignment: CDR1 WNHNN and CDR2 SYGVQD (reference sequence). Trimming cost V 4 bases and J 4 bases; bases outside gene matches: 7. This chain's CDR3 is CASSASGGSYNEQFF. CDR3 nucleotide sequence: TGCGCCAGCAGTGCGTCGGGAGGCTCTTACAATGAGCAGTTCTTC.

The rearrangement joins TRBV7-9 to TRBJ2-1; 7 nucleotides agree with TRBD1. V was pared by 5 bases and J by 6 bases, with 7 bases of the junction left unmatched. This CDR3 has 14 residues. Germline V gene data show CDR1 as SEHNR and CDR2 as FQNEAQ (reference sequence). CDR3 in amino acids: CASSGRDSGNEQFF. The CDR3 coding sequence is TGTGCCAGCAGCGGCCGGGACAGCGGCAATGAGCAGTTCTTC.

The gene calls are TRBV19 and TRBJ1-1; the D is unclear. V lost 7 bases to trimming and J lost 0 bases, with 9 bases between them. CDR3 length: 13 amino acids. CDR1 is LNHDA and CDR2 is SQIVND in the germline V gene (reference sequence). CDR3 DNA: TGTGCCAGTACAGAGGGATTGAACACTGAAGCTTTCTTT. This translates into CASTEGLNTEAFF.

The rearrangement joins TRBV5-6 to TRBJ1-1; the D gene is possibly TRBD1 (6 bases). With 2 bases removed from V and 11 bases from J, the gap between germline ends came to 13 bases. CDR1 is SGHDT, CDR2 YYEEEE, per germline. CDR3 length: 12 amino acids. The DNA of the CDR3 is TGTGCCAGCAGCTTAAGGACAGTAAACGCTTTCTTT. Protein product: CASSLRTVNAFF. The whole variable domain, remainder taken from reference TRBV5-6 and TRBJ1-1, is DAGVTQSPTHLIKTRGQQVTLRCSPKSGHDTVSWYQQALGQGPQFIFQYYEEEERQRGNFPDRFSGHQFPNYSSELNVNALLLGDSALYLCASSLRTVNAFFGQGTRLTVV.

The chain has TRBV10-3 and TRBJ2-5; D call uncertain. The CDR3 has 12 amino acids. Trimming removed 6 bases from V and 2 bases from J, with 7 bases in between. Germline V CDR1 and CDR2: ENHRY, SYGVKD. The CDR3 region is CAISPQQETQYF. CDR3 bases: TGTGCCATCAGCCCACAGCAAGAGACCCAGTACTTC.

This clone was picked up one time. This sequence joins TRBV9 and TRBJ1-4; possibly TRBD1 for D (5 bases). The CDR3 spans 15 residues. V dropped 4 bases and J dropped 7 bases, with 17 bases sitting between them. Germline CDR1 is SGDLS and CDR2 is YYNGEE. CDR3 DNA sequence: TGTGCCAGCAGCACCCACGGGGGGATAGGTGAAAAACTGTTTTTT. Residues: CASSTHGGIGEKLFF.

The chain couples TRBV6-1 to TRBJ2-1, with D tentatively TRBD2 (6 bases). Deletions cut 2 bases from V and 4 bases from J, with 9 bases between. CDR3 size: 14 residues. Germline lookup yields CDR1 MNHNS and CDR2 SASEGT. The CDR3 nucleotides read TGTGCCAGCAGTGAACTAGCGCATTACAATGAGCAGTTCTTC. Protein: CASSELAHYNEQFF.

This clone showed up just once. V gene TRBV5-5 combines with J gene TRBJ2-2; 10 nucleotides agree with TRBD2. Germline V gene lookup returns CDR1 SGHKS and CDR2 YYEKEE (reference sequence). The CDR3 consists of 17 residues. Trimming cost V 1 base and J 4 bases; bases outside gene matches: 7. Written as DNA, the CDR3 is TGTGCCAGCAGCTTGCTCCTAGCGGGAGTTGCCACCGGGGAGCTGTTTTTT. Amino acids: CASSLLLAGVATGELFF.

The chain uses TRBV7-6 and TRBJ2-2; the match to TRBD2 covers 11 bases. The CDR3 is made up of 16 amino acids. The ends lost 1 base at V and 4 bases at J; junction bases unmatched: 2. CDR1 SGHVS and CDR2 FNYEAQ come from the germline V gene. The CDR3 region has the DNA TGTGCCAGCAGCTTAGTTACTAGCGGGGGCACCGGGGAGCTGTTTTTT. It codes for CASSLVTSGGTGELFF.

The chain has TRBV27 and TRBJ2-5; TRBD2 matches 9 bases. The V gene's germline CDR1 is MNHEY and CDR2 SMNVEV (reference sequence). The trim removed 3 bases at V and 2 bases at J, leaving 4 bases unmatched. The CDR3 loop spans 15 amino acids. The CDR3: CASSFASGAQETQYF. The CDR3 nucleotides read TGTGCCAGCAGTTTCGCTAGCGGGGCGCAAGAGACCCAGTACTTC.

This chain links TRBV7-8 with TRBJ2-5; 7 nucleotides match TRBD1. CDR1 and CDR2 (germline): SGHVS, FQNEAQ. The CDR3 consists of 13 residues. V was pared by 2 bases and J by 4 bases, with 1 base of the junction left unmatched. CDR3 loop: CASSLTGVETQYF. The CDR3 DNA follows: TGTGCCAGCAGCTTAACAGGGGTAGAGACCCAGTACTTC.

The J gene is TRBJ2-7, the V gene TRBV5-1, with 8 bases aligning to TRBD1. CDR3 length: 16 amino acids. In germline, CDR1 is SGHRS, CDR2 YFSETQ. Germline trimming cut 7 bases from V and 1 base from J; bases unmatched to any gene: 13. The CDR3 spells CASGRNGQGLSYEQYF. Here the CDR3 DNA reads TGCGCCAGCGGAAGGAATGGACAGGGTCTTTCCTACGAGCAGTACTTC.

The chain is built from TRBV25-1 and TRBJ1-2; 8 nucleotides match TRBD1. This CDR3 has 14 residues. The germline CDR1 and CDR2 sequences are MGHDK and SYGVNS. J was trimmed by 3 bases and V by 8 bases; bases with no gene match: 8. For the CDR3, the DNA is TGTGCCAGCCAAGGACAGGGAGGTCACTATGGCTACACCTTC. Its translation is CASQGQGGHYGYTF.

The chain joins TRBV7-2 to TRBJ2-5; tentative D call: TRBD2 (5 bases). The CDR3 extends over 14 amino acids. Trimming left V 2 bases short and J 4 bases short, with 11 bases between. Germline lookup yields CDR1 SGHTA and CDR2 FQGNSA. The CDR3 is CASSLSEARETQYF. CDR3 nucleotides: TGTGCCAGCAGCTTATCGGAGGCACGAGAGACCCAGTACTTC.

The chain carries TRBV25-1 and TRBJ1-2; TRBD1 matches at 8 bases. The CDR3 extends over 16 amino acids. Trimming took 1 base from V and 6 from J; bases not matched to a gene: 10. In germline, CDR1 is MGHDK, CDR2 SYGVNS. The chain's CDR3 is CASSEWQEDRVNGYTF. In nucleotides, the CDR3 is TGTGCCAGCAGTGAATGGCAGGAGGACAGGGTGAATGGCTACACCTTC.

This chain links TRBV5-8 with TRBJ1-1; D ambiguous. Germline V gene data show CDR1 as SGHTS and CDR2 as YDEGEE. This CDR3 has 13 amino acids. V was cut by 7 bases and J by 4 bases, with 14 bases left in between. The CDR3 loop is CASARGRGTEAFF. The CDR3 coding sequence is TGTGCCAGCGCCCGGGGTCGTGGCACTGAAGCTTTCTTT.

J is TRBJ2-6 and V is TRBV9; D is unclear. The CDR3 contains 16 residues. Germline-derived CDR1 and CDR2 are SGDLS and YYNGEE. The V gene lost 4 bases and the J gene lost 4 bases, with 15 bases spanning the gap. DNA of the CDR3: TGTGCCAGCAGCCGAGACGACACAGCCGGGGCCAACGTCCTGACTTTC. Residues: CASSRDDTAGANVLTF. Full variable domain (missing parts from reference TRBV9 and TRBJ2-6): DSGVTQTPKHLITATGQRVTLRCSPRSGDLSVYWYQQSLDQGLQFLIQYYNGEERAKGNILERFSAQQFPDLHSELNLSSLELGDSALYFCASSRDDTAGANVLTFGAGSRLTVL.